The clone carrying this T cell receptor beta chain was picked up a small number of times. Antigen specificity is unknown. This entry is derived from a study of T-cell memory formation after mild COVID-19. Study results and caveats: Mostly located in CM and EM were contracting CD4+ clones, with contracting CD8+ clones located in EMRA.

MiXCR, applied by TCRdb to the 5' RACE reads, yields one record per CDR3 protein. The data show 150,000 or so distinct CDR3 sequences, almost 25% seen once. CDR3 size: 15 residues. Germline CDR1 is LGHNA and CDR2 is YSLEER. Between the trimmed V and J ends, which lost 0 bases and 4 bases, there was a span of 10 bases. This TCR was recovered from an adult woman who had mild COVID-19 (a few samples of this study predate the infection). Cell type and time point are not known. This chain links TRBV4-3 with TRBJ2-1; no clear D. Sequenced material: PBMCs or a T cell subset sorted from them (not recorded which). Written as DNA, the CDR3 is TGCGCCAGCAGCCAAGATCCAGGAGCGTACAATGAGCAGTTCTTC. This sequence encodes CASSQDPGAYNEQFF.